The rows below give T cell receptor beta chains drawn from one sample of a study of OX40 agonist ivuxolimab in advanced cancers. The method was immunoSEQ multiplex PCR; TCRdb's version includes in-frame clones alone and lacks a portion of them. The repertoire holds roughly 34,000 clones, with 84% as singletons. Here the sequenced sample was CD4+ or CD8+ T cells sorted from blood, taken in a trial of the OX40 agonist ivuxolimab. These receptors were collected from an adult with an advanced solid tumor such as melanoma, head and neck, liver or kidney cancer. Both conserved end residues are part of each CDR3. The D gene is left open where the match is weak. Not every row has a clone size; where given, it reads once, few, many or a size class.

-	few	TRBV6-1	TRBJ2-2	TGTGCCACCGACGGACGGGGTAGGACCCCCGGGGAGCTGTTTTTT	CATDGRGRTPGELFF
-	-	TRBV30	TRBJ1-3	TGTGCCTGGAGTGCTACTGGGGGTTTTACTGGAAACACCATATATTTT	CAWSATGGFTGNTIYF
-	few	TRBV2	TRBJ2-1	TGTGCCAGCAGTGAAAGTTTAGCGGCCTACAATGAGCAGTTCTTC	CASSESLAAYNEQFF
-	-	TRBV6-5	TRBJ1-5	TGTGCCAGCAGTTACAAGGGTGGGGAAAATCAGCCCCAGCATTTT	CASSYKGGENQPQHF
-	-	TRBV7-9	TRBJ1-3	TGTGCCAGCAGCTTAAAGGGAAAAGTCTCTGGAAACACCATATATTTT	CASSLKGKVSGNTIYF
TRBD2	few	TRBV6-1	TRBJ2-2	TGTGCCAGCAGTTTCGGGACTAAGAACACCGGGGAGCTGTTTTTT	CASSFGTKNTGELFF
TRBD2	-	TRBV15	TRBJ2-1	TGTGCCACCAGCAGAGAAGCGGGAGTAAACTACAATGAGCAGTTCTTC	CATSREAGVNYNEQFF
-	-	TRBV27	TRBJ1-1	TGTGCCAGCAGTGCGATAGGGATGGGCACTGAAGCTTTCTTT	CASSAIGMGTEAFF
-	-	TRBV5-1	TRBJ2-1	TGCGCCAGCAGCTTGGCCGCTAGAAATGAGCAGTTCTTC	CASSLAARNEQFF
-	-	TRBV18	TRBJ1-2	TGTGCCAGCTCACCACTTGGAACAAAGGACGGCTACACCTTC	CASSPLGTKDGYTF
-	-	TRBV7-8	TRBJ1-2	TGTGCCAGCAGCTTACTTGACAGGACCTATGGCTACACCTTC	CASSLLDRTYGYTF
TRBD1	-	TRBV19	TRBJ1-2	TGTGCCAGTAGTATAATTGATTCGGGGACAGGATTTGGCTACACCTTC	CASSIIDSGTGFGYTF
-	-	TRBV20-1	TRBJ2-2	TGCAGTGCTGGACCTTTCGGGGAGCTGTTTTTT	CSAGPFGELFF
-	few	TRBV2	TRBJ1-5	TGTGCCAGCAGTGAAGATGGGACCTGGATCCAGCCCCAGCATTTT	CASSEDGTWIQPQHF
-	-	TRBV14	TRBJ1-2	TGTGCCAGCAGCCAATACCTCGGCAACTATGGCTACACCTTC	CASSQYLGNYGYTF
TRBD2	-	TRBV6-5	TRBJ2-7	TGTGCCAGCAGTATCCTAGCGGGATCCCACGAGCAGTACTTC	CASSILAGSHEQYF
-	-	TRBV10-1	TRBJ2-2	TGCGCCAGCAGTCGTACGGGGGCCACCGGGGAGCTGTTTTTT	CASSRTGATGELFF
TRBD2	-	TRBV16	TRBJ2-1	TGTGCCAGCAACCCAACTAGCGGGAGGGACAATGAGCAGTTCTTC	CASNPTSGRDNEQFF
-	-	TRBV9	TRBJ1-2	TGTGCCAGCAGCCCTTCCAAGGACTATGGCTACACCTTC	CASSPSKDYGYTF
-	-	TRBV18	TRBJ1-1	TGTGCCAGCTCACCAGGGGTTCACAATGAAGCTTTCTTT	CASSPGVHNEAFF
-	-	TRBV11-1	TRBJ2-3	TGTGCCAGCAGCTTTGACCGCACAGATACGCAGTATTTT	CASSFDRTDTQYF
TRBD1	-	TRBV25-1	TRBJ1-2	TGTGCCAGCAGTGATACCCAGGGGGTTCTGTACACCTTC	CASSDTQGVLYTF
-	-	TRBV11-2	TRBJ2-2	TGTGCCAGCAGCCGCAACAGGGCGGTAGCCGGGGAGCTGTTTTTT	CASSRNRAVAGELFF
-	few	TRBV21-1	TRBJ2-7	TGTGCCAGCACCTACGAGCAGTACTTC	CASTYEQYF
-	-	TRBV18	TRBJ1-4	TGTGCCAGCTCACCCGGGGGGTTGGGTGAAAAACTGTTTTTT	CASSPGGLGEKLFF
-	-	TRBV28	TRBJ2-1	TGTGCCAGCAGTCTAGGGGGGGGCCGATACAATGAGCAGTTCTTC	CASSLGGGRYNEQFF
-	once	TRBV27	TRBJ1-1	TGTGCCAGCAGCATCGGTGCCCGTCGGAGGGACACTGAAGCTTTCTTT	CASSIGARRRDTEAFF
TRBD1	-	TRBV11-2	TRBJ2-5	TGTGCCAGCAGCTTAGAAGGGACAGCTCAAGAGACCCAGTACTTC	CASSLEGTAQETQYF
TRBD1	-	TRBV6-6	TRBJ1-2	TGTGCCAGCAGTTTACAGGGGAAGCATGGCTACACCTTC	CASSLQGKHGYTF
-	-	TRBV6-5	TRBJ1-2	TGTGCCAGCAGTTCCCACTCCCGGCAGGATGGCTACACCTTC	CASSSHSRQDGYTF
-	-	TRBV11-3	TRBJ2-2	TGTGCCAGCAGTTACAGGAGGAACACCGGGGAGCTGTTTTTT	CASSYRRNTGELFF
TRBD1	-	TRBV11-2	TRBJ1-2	TGTGCCAGCAGCTTTGGGACAGGGGGCTATGGCTACACCTTC	CASSFGTGGYGYTF
TRBD2	-	TRBV5-8	TRBJ2-7	TGTGCCAGCAGCTCCGGGACTAGGAAGGCCTACGAGCAGTACTTC	CASSSGTRKAYEQYF
-	-	TRBV5-1	TRBJ1-4	TGCGCCAGCAGCTTGGGGGGAGGGTCGACGTTCGAAAAACTGTTTTTT	CASSLGGGSTFEKLFF
TRBD2	few	TRBV7-8	TRBJ2-7	TGTGCCAGCAGCTTAGTGGGTAACCCCGTTAGCGGGATACAATTC	CASSLVGNPVSGIQF
-	-	TRBV5-1	TRBJ1-6	TGCGCCAGCAGCTTGAGGGGAGAATCACCCCTCCACTTT	CASSLRGESPLHF
-	-	TRBV5-6	TRBJ1-2	TGTGCCAGCGTCGTTTGGGACTTGTCGTTCTATGGCTACACCTTC	CASVVWDLSFYGYTF
-	-	TRBV6-1	TRBJ1-4	TGTGCCAGCAGTATTAACAGCGGCGAAAAACTGTTTTTT	CASSINSGEKLFF
TRBD2	-	TRBV7-9	TRBJ2-7	TGTGCCAGCAGCCCGACTAGCGGCTACGAGCAGTACTTC	CASSPTSGYEQYF
-	-	TRBV7-9	TRBJ2-3	TGTGCCAGCACCACTGGGGCCGGGACACTTAGCACAGATACGCAGTATTTT	CASTTGAGTLSTDTQYF
-	-	TRBV18	TRBJ2-1	TGTGCCAGCTCACCAATGGTCAGCGGATCGAGGAATGAGCAGTTCTTC	CASSPMVSGSRNEQFF
TRBD1	once	TRBV28	TRBJ1-2	TGTGCCAGTAATGACAGGGGCATGAACTATGGCTACACCTTC	CASNDRGMNYGYTF
TRBD1	-	TRBV28	TRBJ2-7	TGTGCCAGCAGTTTTTACGTCGGTCTTAGGACAGGGGGCCTTTACGAGCAGTACTTC	CASSFYVGLRTGGLYEQYF
TRBD1	-	TRBV7-6	TRBJ2-1	TGTGCCAGCAGCCGGGACAGTAACAATGAGCAGTTCTTC	CASSRDSNNEQFF
-	-	TRBV4-2	TRBJ1-5	TGTGCCAGCAGCCAAGGGGGAACAGACAGATATTCGCCCCAGCATTTT	CASSQGGTDRYSPQHF
TRBD2	-	TRBV29-1	TRBJ2-7	TGCAGCGGTGGGACTAGCGGGAGAAGGGGTATTTACGAGCAGTACTTC	CSGGTSGRRGIYEQYF
-	-	TRBV5-1	TRBJ2-5	TGCGCCAGCAGCTTGATGGCCAGCCAGTACCAAGAGACCCAGTACTTC	CASSLMASQYQETQYF
-	-	TRBV29-1	TRBJ1-1	TGCAGCGTTGACAGGGCTAGCACTGAAGCTTTCTTT	CSVDRASTEAFF
-	-	TRBV5-1	TRBJ2-3	TGCGCCAGCAGCCCTAGCGTAACCACAGATACGCAGTATTTT	CASSPSVTTDTQYF
TRBD2	few	TRBV12-5	TRBJ2-7	TGTGCTAGTGGTTTGGTATATCTCGGCGGGGGATCAGCCTACGAGCAGTACTTC	CASGLVYLGGGSAYEQYF
-	-	TRBV5-1	TRBJ1-5	TGCGCCAGCAGCTTGGCCCCGGGATTGGAGCCCCAGCATTTT	CASSLAPGLEPQHF
-	-	TRBV6-6	TRBJ1-2	TGTGCCAGCAGTTACTCCTCAGATTATGGCTACACCTTC	CASSYSSDYGYTF
TRBD2	-	TRBV28	TRBJ2-3	TGTGCCAGCAGACCCGGACTAGCGGGGGCAGATACGCAGTATTTT	CASRPGLAGADTQYF
-	once	TRBV5-4	TRBJ2-7	TGTGCCAGCAGCTTGGATGCGGGGGCCAGGGGTGAGCAGTACTTC	CASSLDAGARGEQYF
-	few	TRBV7-7	TRBJ2-5	TGTGCCAGCAGCTTAGCGGCCAGGATTCAAGAGACCCAGTACTTC	CASSLAARIQETQYF